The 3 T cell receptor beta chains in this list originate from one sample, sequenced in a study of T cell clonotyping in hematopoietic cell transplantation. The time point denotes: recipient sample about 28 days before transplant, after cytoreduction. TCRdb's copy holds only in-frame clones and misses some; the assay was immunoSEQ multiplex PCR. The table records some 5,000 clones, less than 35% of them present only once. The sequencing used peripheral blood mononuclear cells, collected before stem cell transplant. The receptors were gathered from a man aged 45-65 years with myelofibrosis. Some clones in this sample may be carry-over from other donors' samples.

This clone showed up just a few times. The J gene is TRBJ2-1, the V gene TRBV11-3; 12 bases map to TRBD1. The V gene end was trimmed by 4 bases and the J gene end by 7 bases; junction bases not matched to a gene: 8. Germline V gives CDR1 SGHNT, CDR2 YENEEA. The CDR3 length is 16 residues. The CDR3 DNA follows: TGTGCCAGCAGCTCCCGGCGGGACAGGGGGCAGAATGAGCAGTTCTTC. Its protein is CASSSRRDRGQNEQFF. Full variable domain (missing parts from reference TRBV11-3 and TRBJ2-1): EAGVVQSPRYKIIEKKQPVAFWCNPISGHNTLYWYLQNLGQGPELLIRYENEEAVDDSQLPKDRFSAERLKGVDSTLKIQPAELGDSAVYLCASSSRRDRGQNEQFFGPGTRLTVL.

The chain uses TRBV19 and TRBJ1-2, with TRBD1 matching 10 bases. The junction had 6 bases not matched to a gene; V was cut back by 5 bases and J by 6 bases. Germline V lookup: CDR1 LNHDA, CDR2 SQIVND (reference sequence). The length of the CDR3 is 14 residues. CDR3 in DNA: TGTGCCAGTAGTGTGGGACAGGGGACGCATGGCTACACCTTC. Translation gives CASSVGQGTHGYTF.

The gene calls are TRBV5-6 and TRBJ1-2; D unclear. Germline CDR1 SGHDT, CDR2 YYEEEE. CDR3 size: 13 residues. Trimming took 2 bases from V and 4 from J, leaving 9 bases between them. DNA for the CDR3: TGTGCCAGCAGCTTACCTGAGGGCTATGGCTACACCTTC. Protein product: CASSLPEGYGYTF.